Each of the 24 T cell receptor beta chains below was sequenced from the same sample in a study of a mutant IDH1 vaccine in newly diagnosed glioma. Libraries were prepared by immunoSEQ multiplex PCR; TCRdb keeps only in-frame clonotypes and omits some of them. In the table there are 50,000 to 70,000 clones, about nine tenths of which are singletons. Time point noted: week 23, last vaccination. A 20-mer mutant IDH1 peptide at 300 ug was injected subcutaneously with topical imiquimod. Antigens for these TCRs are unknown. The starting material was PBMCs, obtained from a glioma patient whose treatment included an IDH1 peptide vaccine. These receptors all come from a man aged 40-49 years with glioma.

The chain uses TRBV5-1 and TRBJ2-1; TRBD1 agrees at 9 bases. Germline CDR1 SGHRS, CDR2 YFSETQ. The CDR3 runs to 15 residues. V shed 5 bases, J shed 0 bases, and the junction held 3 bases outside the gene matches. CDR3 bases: TGCGCCAGCAGGCTACAGGGGGCCTCCTACAATGAGCAGTTCTTC. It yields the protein CASRLQGASYNEQFF.

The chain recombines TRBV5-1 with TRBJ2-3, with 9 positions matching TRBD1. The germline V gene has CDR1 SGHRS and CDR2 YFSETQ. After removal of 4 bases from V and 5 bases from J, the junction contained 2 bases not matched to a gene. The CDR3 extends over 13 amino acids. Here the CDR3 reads CASSRGQGDTQYF. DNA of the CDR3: TGCGCCAGCAGCCGGGGACAGGGAGATACGCAGTATTTT.

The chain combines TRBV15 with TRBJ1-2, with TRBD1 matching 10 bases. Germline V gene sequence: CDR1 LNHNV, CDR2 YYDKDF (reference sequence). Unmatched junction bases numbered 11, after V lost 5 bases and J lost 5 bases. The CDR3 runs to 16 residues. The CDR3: CATSVFGAGQGYGYTF. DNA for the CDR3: TGTGCCACCAGCGTTTTCGGTGCGGGACAGGGGTATGGCTACACCTTC.

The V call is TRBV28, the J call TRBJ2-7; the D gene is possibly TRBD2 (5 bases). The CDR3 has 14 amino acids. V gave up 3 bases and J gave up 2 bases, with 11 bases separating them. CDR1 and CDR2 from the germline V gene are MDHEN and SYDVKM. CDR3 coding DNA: TGTGCCAGCAGTTTGTTCTCGACTACCTACGAGCAGTACTTC. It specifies CASSLFSTTYEQYF.

CDR3 protein: CASSLMAGSFQETQYF. The CDR3 region has the DNA TGTGCCAGCAGCTTAATGGCGGGGTCGTTCCAGGAGACCCAGTACTTC. The chain is built from TRBV7-2 and TRBJ2-5; TRBD2 is a possible D gene (6 bases). CDR1 and CDR2 from the germline V gene are SGHTA and FQGNSA. The CDR3 runs 16 residues. V dropped 2 bases and J dropped 5 bases, with 18 bases sitting between them.

DNA for the CDR3: TGCAGCGTTTATCAAGGGGAGACCCAGTACTTC. Translating gives CSVYQGETQYF. The chain combines TRBV29-1 with TRBJ2-5; D not certain. The CDR3 runs 11 residues. V lost 5 bases, J lost 5 bases, and 9 bases lay in between. Germline V gene data show CDR1 as SQVTM and CDR2 as ANQGSEA.

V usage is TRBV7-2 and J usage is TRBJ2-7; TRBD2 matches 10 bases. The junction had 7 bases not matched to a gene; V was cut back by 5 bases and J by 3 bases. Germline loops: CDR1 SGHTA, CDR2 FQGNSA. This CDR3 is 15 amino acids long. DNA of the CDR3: TGTGCCAGCAGCCTCCGGACTAGCGGAAACTACGAGCAGTACTTC. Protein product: CASSLRTSGNYEQYF.

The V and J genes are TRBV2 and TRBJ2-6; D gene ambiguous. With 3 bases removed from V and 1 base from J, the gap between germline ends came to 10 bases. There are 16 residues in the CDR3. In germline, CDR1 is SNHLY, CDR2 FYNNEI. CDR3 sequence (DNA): TGTGCCAGCAGTGATAATAGACGGTCTGGGGCCAACGTCCTGACTTTC. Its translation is CASSDNRRSGANVLTF.

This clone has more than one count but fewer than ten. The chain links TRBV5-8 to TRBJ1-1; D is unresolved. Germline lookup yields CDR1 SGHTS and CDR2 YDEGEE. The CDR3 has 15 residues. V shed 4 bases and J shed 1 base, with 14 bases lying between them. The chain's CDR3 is CASSGYLRTNTEAFF. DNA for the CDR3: TGTGCCAGCAGCGGTTACCTTCGGACGAACACTGAAGCTTTCTTT.

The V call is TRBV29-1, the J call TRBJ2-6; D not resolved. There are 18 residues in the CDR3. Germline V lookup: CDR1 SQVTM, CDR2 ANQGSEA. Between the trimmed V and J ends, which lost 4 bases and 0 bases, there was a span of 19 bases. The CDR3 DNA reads TGCAGCGTTGTTCTTCCAGGCATAATAAGCTCTGGGGCCAACGTCCTGACTTTC. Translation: CSVVLPGIISSGANVLTF.

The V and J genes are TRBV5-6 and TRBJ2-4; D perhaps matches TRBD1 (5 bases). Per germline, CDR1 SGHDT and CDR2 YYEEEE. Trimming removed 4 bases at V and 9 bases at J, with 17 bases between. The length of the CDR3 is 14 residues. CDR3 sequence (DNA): TGTGCCAGCAGCCTGGAAGGGGATTATACCATTCAGTACTTC. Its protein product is CASSLEGDYTIQYF. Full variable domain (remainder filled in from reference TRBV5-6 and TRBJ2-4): DAGVTQSPTHLIKTRGQQVTLRCSPKSGHDTVSWYQQALGQGPQFIFQYYEEEERQRGNFPDRFSGHQFPNYSSELNVNALLLGDSALYLCASSLEGDYTIQYFGAGTRLSVL.

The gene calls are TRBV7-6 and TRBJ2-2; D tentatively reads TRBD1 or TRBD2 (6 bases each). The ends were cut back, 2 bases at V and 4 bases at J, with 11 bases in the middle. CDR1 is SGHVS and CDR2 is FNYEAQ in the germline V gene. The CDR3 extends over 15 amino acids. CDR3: CASSLQGRGTGELFF. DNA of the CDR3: TGTGCCAGCAGCTTACAGGGGCGGGGCACCGGGGAGCTGTTTTTT.

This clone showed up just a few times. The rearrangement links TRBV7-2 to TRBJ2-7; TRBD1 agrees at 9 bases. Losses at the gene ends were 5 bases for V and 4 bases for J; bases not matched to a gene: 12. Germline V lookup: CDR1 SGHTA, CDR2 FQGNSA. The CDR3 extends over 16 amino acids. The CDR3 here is CASSSRQGEGIYEQYF. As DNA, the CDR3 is TGTGCCAGCAGCAGCCGACAGGGGGAAGGAATTTACGAGCAGTACTTC.

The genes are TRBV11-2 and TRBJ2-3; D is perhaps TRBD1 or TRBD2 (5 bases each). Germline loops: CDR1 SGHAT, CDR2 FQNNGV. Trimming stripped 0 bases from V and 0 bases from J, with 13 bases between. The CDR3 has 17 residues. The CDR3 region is CASSLDGAFASTDTQYF. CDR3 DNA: TGTGCCAGCAGCTTAGACGGGGCTTTCGCCAGCACAGATACGCAGTATTTT.

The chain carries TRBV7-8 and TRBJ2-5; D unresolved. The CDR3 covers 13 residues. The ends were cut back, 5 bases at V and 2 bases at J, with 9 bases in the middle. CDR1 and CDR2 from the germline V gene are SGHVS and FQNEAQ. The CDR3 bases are TGTGCCAGCAGCCCGTATACACAAGAGACCCAGTACTTC. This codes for CASSPYTQETQYF.

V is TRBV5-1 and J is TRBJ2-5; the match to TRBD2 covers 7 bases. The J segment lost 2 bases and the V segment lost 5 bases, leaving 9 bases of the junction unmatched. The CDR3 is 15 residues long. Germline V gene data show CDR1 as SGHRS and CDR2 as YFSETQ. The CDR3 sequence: CASSWLLANQETQYF. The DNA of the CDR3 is TGCGCCAGCAGTTGGTTACTAGCGAATCAAGAGACCCAGTACTTC.

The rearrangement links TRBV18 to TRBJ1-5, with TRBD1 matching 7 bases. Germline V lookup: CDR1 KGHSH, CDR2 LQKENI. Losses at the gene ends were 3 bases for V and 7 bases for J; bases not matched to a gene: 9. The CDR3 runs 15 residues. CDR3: CASSPQRGQQQPQHF. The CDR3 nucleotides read TGTGCCAGCTCACCTCAGAGGGGACAGCAGCAGCCCCAGCATTTT.

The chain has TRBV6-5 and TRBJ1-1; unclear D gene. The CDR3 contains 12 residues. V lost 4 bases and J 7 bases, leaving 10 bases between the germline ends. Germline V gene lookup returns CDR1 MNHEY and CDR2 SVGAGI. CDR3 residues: CASSSEGGEAFF. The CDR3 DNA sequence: TGTGCCAGCAGTTCGGAGGGTGGTGAAGCTTTCTTT.

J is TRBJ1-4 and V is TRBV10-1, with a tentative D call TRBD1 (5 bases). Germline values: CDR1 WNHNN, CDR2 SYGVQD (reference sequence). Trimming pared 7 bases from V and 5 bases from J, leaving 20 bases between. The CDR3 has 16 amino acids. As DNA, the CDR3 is TGCGCCAGCATAAGCAAGTTTCAGGGAGAGAATGAAAAACTGTTTTTT. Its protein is CASISKFQGENEKLFF.

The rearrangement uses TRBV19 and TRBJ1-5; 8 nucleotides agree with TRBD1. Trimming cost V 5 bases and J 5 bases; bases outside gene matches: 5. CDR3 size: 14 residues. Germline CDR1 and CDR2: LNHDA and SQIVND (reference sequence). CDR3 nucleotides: TGTGCCAGTAGTTCAGGGGGCCTATATCAGCCCCAGCATTTT. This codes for CASSSGGLYQPQHF.

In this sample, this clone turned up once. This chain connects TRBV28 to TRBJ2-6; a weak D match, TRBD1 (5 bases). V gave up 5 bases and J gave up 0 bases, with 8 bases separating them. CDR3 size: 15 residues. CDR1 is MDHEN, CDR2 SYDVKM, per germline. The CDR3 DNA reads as TGTGCCAGCAGTGTTGACAGCTCTGGGGCCAACGTCCTGACTTTC. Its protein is CASSVDSSGANVLTF.

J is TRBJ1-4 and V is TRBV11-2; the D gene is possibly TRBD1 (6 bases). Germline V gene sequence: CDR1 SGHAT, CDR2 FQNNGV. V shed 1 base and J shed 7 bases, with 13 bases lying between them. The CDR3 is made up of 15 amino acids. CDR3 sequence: CASSLVGGGLEKLFF. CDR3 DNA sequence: TGTGCCAGCAGCTTAGTGGGGGGGGGCCTTGAAAAACTGTTTTTT.

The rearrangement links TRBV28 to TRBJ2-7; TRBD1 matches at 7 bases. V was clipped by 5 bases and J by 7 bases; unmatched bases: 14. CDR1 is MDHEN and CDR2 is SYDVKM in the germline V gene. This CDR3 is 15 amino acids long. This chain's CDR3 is CASSEGDSTSGEQYF. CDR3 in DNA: TGTGCCAGCAGTGAAGGGGACAGTACCTCGGGGGAGCAGTACTTC.

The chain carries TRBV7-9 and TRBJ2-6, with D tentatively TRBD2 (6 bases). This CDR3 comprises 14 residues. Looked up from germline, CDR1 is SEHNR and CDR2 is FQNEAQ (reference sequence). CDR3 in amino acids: CAAAGGTGANVLTF. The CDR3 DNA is TGTGCAGCAGCCGGGGGAACTGGGGCCAACGTCCTGACTTTC.